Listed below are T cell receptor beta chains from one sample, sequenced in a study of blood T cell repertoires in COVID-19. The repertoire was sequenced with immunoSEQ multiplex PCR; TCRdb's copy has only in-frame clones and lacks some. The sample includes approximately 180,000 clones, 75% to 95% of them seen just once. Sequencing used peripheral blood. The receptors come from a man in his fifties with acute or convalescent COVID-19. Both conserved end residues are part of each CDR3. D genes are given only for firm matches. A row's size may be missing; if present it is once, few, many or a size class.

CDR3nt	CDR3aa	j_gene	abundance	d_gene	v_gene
TGTGCCAGTAGCACAGGGGCCGGCACAGATACGCAGTATTTT	CASSTGAGTDTQYF	TRBJ2-3	-	TRBD1	TRBV19
TGTGCCAGCAATGAGGGGGCCTATGGCTACACCTTC	CASNEGAYGYTF	TRBJ1-2	-	TRBD1	TRBV28
TGTGCCACCAGTGATTCAGGGGCCACTAATGAAAAACTGTTTTTT	CATSDSGATNEKLFF	TRBJ1-4	-	-	TRBV24-1
TGTGCCAGCTCACCCCAGCGGGAGGCAGATACGCAGTATTTT	CASSPQREADTQYF	TRBJ2-3	-	TRBD2	TRBV18
TGTGCCATCAGTGAGTCGAGGGTGGGGAACATTCAGTACTTC	CAISESRVGNIQYF	TRBJ2-4	once	-	TRBV10-3
TGTGCCAGCAGCTTGTCTTCACTAGCGGGAGCTTCCGAGCAGTACTTC	CASSLSSLAGASEQYF	TRBJ2-7	-	TRBD2	TRBV5-4
TGTGCCAGCAGCCCCCGAGGGGGGGGCGCGTTGGGCTACACCTTC	CASSPRGGGALGYTF	TRBJ1-2	-	-	TRBV6-5
TGTGCCAGCAGCAGACAGGGTTCGGTTGGCTACACCTTC	CASSRQGSVGYTF	TRBJ1-2	-	TRBD1	TRBV9
TGTGCCAGCAACCTACAGGGGGACAATGAGCAGTTCTTC	CASNLQGDNEQFF	TRBJ2-1	once	TRBD1	TRBV28
TGTGCCAGCAGCTTTGGTCCTACAGGGAGCTCCTATAATTCACCCCTCCACTTT	CASSFGPTGSSYNSPLHF	TRBJ1-6	-	-	TRBV7-3
TGTGCCAGCAGTCCCCTAGGGGCTGAAGCTTTCTTT	CASSPLGAEAFF	TRBJ1-1	few	-	TRBV27
TGCGCCAGCACCCACCCGACAGCCGCGAACACCGGGGAGCTGTTTTTT	CASTHPTAANTGELFF	TRBJ2-2	-	-	TRBV4-1
TGTGCCTGGAGCCAAAACGGAGGGACAGATACGCAGTATTTT	CAWSQNGGTDTQYF	TRBJ2-3	-	-	TRBV30
TGTGCCAGCAGCTTAGTCCCGGGACAGGGCGAGACCCAGTACTTC	CASSLVPGQGETQYF	TRBJ2-5	-	TRBD1	TRBV11-2
TGTGCCAGCTCACAGAGGAACACTGAAGCTTTCTTT	CASSQRNTEAFF	TRBJ1-1	once	-	TRBV18
TGTGCCAGCAGCTCAACCACAGGGGGAACTCAGCCCCAGCATTTT	CASSSTTGGTQPQHF	TRBJ1-5	-	TRBD1	TRBV7-2
TGTGCCAGCAGCCCACGGGGGGGGGTAGACACCGGGGAGCTGTTTTTT	CASSPRGGVDTGELFF	TRBJ2-2	once	TRBD2	TRBV9
TGTGCCAGCAGTCGCCGAGTTTCTGGGCCCACTAGGAGCTCCTATAATTCACCCCTCCACTTT	CASSRRVSGPTRSSYNSPLHF	TRBJ1-6	-	-	TRBV27
TGTGCCAGCAGTGATGGCCCATGGGAGGGCACTGAAGCTTTCTTT	CASSDGPWEGTEAFF	TRBJ1-1	-	-	TRBV6-1
TGTGCCAGCAGTGGGACACAATATAGCAATCAGCCCCAGCATTTT	CASSGTQYSNQPQHF	TRBJ1-5	-	-	TRBV2
TGTGCCAGCATCCGGGACAGGGGCTATGGCTACACCTTC	CASIRDRGYGYTF	TRBJ1-2	few	TRBD1	TRBV28
TGTGCCAGCAGCGGTGCAGATACGCAGTATTTT	CASSGADTQYF	TRBJ2-3	-	-	TRBV27
TGTGCCAGCAGCCGTCGGACAGGGCGTGAAAAACTGTTTTTT	CASSRRTGREKLFF	TRBJ1-4	-	TRBD1	TRBV3-1/TRBV3-2
TGTGCCAGCAGCTTAGCGCATGGGACAGGGGAGCTGTTTTTT	CASSLAHGTGELFF	TRBJ2-2	-	-	TRBV7-2